This TCR beta chain came from a study of blood T cell repertoires in COVID-19. Study-wide background: PBMCs, B-cell-depleted T cells, or T cells provided the cDNA or gDNA that made up the material.

The CDR3 length is 15 residues. Germline loops: CDR1 SGHRS, CDR2 YFSETQ. Trimming stripped 4 bases from V and 0 bases from J, with 8 bases between. As handled by the study authors: Reference gene primer amplification gave estimated nucleated cell counts. Repertoires were generated with immunoSEQ multiplex PCR, while TCRdb's copy carries only in-frame clones and drops some. Clonal size and the V and J genes are those of that table, whereas D and trimming came from the DNA. The data contain approximately 210,000 clones, roughly four fifths of them singletons. The clonotype originates from a woman aged 45-65 years with active or convalescent COVID-19. The sequenced sample consisted of peripheral blood. The chain carries TRBV5-1 and TRBJ2-6; the D gene is possibly TRBD1 (5 bases). CDR3 amino acids: CASSLGASGANVLTF. In DNA, the CDR3 is TGCGCCAGCAGCCTAGGGGCCTCTGGGGCCAACGTCCTGACTTTC.